The present entry profiles one T cell receptor beta chain with its context. This table comes from immunoSEQ multiplex PCR, and its TCRdb copy is limited to in-frame clones, with some not included. Of about 27,000 clones in the sample, about 70% are singletons; the top ten hold more than 11%. These data belong to a study of OX40 agonist ivuxolimab in advanced cancers. CDR1 and CDR2 (germline): MGHRA, YSYEKL. The CDR3 covers 13 residues. The V end lost 4 bases, the J end lost 5 bases, and 11 bases lay between the germline ends. The source of this sequence is an adult with an advanced solid tumor such as melanoma, head and neck, liver or kidney cancer. The chain employs TRBV4-1 and TRBJ1-2; possibly TRBD1 for D (6 bases). This sample comprised CD4+ or CD8+ T cells sorted from blood, obtained in a trial of the OX40 agonist ivuxolimab. CDR3 sequence reads: CASSLQGGYGYTF. CDR3 sequence (DNA): TGCGCCAGCAGCCTACAGGGAGGTTATGGCTACACCTTC.